This is a list of T cell receptor beta chains from one sample in a study of blood T cell repertoires in COVID-19. Sequencing was performed with immunoSEQ multiplex PCR; in TCRdb, only in-frame clones are kept and a portion is missing. The table shows around 200,000 clones, with roughly 87% occurring only once. The sequencing input was peripheral blood. These TCRs come from a man aged 40-50 years with active or convalescent COVID-19. Each CDR3 is given with its conserved first and last residue. D genes are given only for firm matches.

d_call,v_call,cdr3_aa
TRBD1,TRBV28,CASRPGQGTYEQYF
TRBD2,TRBV4-1,CASSQELGLAVLAKNIQYF
TRBD1,TRBV19,CASSIVPPTIGTGSEKLFF
.,TRBV5-1,CASSLSGGGNTEAFF
TRBD2,TRBV28,CASSSYGGGSYNEQFF
.,TRBV19,CASSNRLQETQYF
.,TRBV7-9,CASSKGHAGNTIYF
.,TRBV27,CASSEQGVADTQYF
TRBD1,TRBV5-1,CASSPTGESNQPQHF
.,TRBV5-5,CASAAVHSYNEQFF
.,TRBV2,CASSPGAGVREQYF
TRBD1,TRBV9,CASSVGVRDSSNQPQHF
.,TRBV28,CASGLPYEQYF
TRBD2,TRBV5-1,CASSRLAGNEQFF
TRBD1,TRBV4-1,CASSLITGAANTGELFF
TRBD1,TRBV5-4,CASSLAPGQGSEKLFF
.,TRBV9,CASSPPGGIGQYEQYF
.,TRBV2,CASSEIVHSSGNTIYF
TRBD2,TRBV27,CASSPLAGYLYNEQFF
TRBD1,TRBV18,CASSLAGGDQPQHF
TRBD2,TRBV6-5,CASSSWTGGYNEQFF
TRBD1,TRBV2,CASTQGAGRKLFF
.,TRBV27,CASSPLTGSEQYF
TRBD2,TRBV5-1,CASSLGTSGSSYNEQFF
.,TRBV6-1,CASSEVWAGEMSFVGYTF